Below are 24 T cell receptor beta chains sequenced from a single sample in a study of OX40 agonist ivuxolimab in advanced cancers. Produced via immunoSEQ multiplex PCR; TCRdb's table is partial and in-frame only. This table holds approximately 68,000 clones, roughly 86% found once. The specimen was CD4+ or CD8+ T cells sorted from blood, collected in a trial of the OX40 agonist ivuxolimab. The receptors shown here come from an adult with an advanced solid tumor such as melanoma, head and neck, liver or kidney cancer.

The chain has TRBV19 and TRBJ2-1; 8 bases fit TRBD1. Germline CDR1 reads LNHDA; CDR2 reads SQIVND (reference sequence). V gave up 4 bases and J gave up 2 bases; unmatched junction bases: 4. This CDR3 is 15 amino acids long. The CDR3 region is CASSRQGQTYNEQFF. The CDR3 DNA reads as TGTGCCAGTAGTAGACAGGGGCAGACCTACAATGAGCAGTTCTTC.

V is TRBV29-1 and J is TRBJ2-1; no definite D call. With 7 bases removed from V and 0 bases from J, the gap between germline ends came to 13 bases. The CDR3 extends over 14 amino acids. The V gene's germline CDR1 is SQVTM and CDR2 ANQGSEA. The CDR3 here is CSAGVSGSYNEQFF. CDR3 coding DNA: TGCAGCGCTGGGGTATCCGGCTCCTACAATGAGCAGTTCTTC.

The chain couples TRBV2 to TRBJ1-3, with 8 bases aligning to TRBD1. The germline V gene has CDR1 SNHLY and CDR2 FYNNEI. The junction had 12 bases not matched to a gene; V was cut back by 4 bases and J by 4 bases. The CDR3 covers 17 residues. This CDR3 is CASSVVSAGGLGNTIYF. CDR3 DNA sequence: TGTGCCAGCAGTGTAGTATCGGCAGGGGGCCTCGGAAACACCATATATTTT.

This clone was seen only a few times. CDR3 nucleotide sequence: TGTGCCAGCAGCGAACGGGGGTACAATGAGCAGTTCTTC. Protein sequence: CASSERGYNEQFF. The V gene is TRBV2, the J gene TRBJ2-1, with a tentative D call TRBD2 (6 bases). The germline V gene encodes CDR1 SNHLY and CDR2 FYNNEI. CDR3 size: 13 residues. Trimming stripped 6 bases from V and 4 bases from J, with 10 bases between.

The genes are TRBV15 and TRBJ2-3; possible D gene TRBD2, 6 bases. The V end lost 3 bases, the J end lost 1 base, and 11 bases lay between the germline ends. The V gene's germline CDR1 is LNHNV and CDR2 YYDKDF (reference sequence). The CDR3 has 15 amino acids. CDR3 DNA sequence: TGTGCCACCAGCAGTAGAGCGGGCCGCACAGATACGCAGTATTTT. Translating it yields CATSSRAGRTDTQYF.

The chain carries TRBV6-6 and TRBJ2-1, with 14 bases matching TRBD2. The CDR3 loop spans 15 amino acids. Germline V gene data show CDR1 as MNHNY and CDR2 as SVGAGI (reference sequence). The J segment lost 6 bases and the V segment lost 7 bases, leaving 5 bases of the junction unmatched. The CDR3 DNA sequence: TGTGCCAGCACCCCGACTAGCGGGAGGGCCAATGAGCAGTTCTTC. Encoded protein: CASTPTSGRANEQFF.

This chain uses TRBV4-3 with TRBJ2-2, with 8 nucleotides matching TRBD1. Germline trimming cut 3 bases from V and 4 bases from J; bases unmatched to any gene: 7. Germline values: CDR1 LGHNA, CDR2 YSLEER. The CDR3 consists of 16 residues. CDR3 residues: CASSQRQGLSTGELFF. CDR3 in DNA: TGCGCCAGCAGCCAGCGACAGGGGTTATCCACCGGGGAGCTGTTTTTT.

V gene TRBV6-6 combines with J gene TRBJ2-7, with D possibly being TRBD1 or TRBD2 (5 bases each). The CDR3 totals 15 residues. V lost 5 bases, J lost 2 bases, and 16 bases lay in between. The V gene's germline CDR1 is MNHNY and CDR2 SVGAGI (reference sequence). This chain's CDR3 is CASSRGRRIPYEQYF. CDR3 DNA sequence: TGTGCCAGCAGTCGGGGACGGCGCATCCCCTACGAGCAGTACTTC.

The chain uses TRBV19 and TRBJ2-7; D is undetermined. Trimming cost V 9 bases and J 7 bases, with 7 bases left between them. In germline, CDR1 is LNHDA, CDR2 SQIVND (reference sequence). The CDR3 loop spans 9 amino acids. The CDR3 is CARSFEQYF. In DNA form, the CDR3 reads TGTGCCAGGAGTTTTGAGCAGTACTTC.

This chain joins TRBV7-6 and TRBJ2-3; 10 nucleotides line up with TRBD2. Germline V gene lookup returns CDR1 SGHVS and CDR2 FNYEAQ. The V gene end was trimmed by 5 bases and the J gene end by 2 bases; junction bases not matched to a gene: 7. The CDR3 runs to 16 residues. CDR3 nucleotides: TGTGCCAGCAGCATTCTAGCGGGGGATCTCACAGATACGCAGTATTTT. As protein: CASSILAGDLTDTQYF.

This chain connects TRBV30 to TRBJ1-3; D gene unclear. With 0 bases removed from V and 3 bases from J, the gap between germline ends came to 9 bases. This CDR3 is built from 14 residues. Germline V lookup: CDR1 GTSNPN, CDR2 SVGIG (reference sequence). CDR3 bases: TGTGCCTGGAGTGTACGGGGAAATGGAAACACCATATATTTT. Translation gives CAWSVRGNGNTIYF.

This rearrangement joins TRBV7-2 to TRBJ2-1, with 12 positions matching TRBD2. Trimming took 3 bases from V and 7 from J; bases not matched to a gene: 1. The CDR3 is 14 amino acids. Germline V gives CDR1 SGHTA, CDR2 FQGNSA. CDR3 DNA: TGTGCCAGCAGCTTGGGACTAGCGGGTAATGAGCAGTTCTTC. This gives the protein CASSLGLAGNEQFF.

The gene calls are TRBV7-9 and TRBJ2-7, with a tentative D call TRBD2 (5 bases). Per the germline V gene, CDR1 is SEHNR and CDR2 is FQNEAQ (reference sequence). The CDR3 is made up of 14 amino acids. Deletions cut 3 bases from V and 2 bases from J, with 11 bases between. Here the CDR3 reads CASSLGVYPYEQYF. The DNA of the CDR3 is TGTGCCAGCAGCTTGGGAGTTTATCCCTACGAGCAGTACTTC.

This chain joins TRBV5-1 and TRBJ2-5, with 9 positions matching TRBD1. CDR1 is SGHRS and CDR2 is YFSETQ in the germline V gene. The trim removed 4 bases at V and 5 bases at J, leaving 6 bases unmatched. This CDR3 is built from 14 residues. The CDR3 is CASSTGQGWETQYF. CDR3 nucleotide sequence: TGCGCCAGCAGCACCGGACAGGGGTGGGAGACCCAGTACTTC.

The genes are TRBV11-2 and TRBJ1-2, with D possibly matching TRBD1 (6 bases). Trimming pared 5 bases from V and 2 bases from J, leaving 15 bases between. CDR1 is SGHAT and CDR2 is FQNNGV in the germline V gene. The CDR3 loop spans 15 amino acids. CDR3 sequence: CASSRTRGTNYGYTF. DNA of the CDR3: TGTGCCAGCAGCCGGACGAGGGGGACGAACTATGGCTACACCTTC.

The V call is TRBV19, the J call TRBJ2-1, with 11 bases lining up with TRBD2. This CDR3 contains 14 residues. Germline lookup yields CDR1 LNHDA and CDR2 SQIVND (reference sequence). V gave up 5 bases and J gave up 7 bases; unmatched junction bases: 4. As DNA, the CDR3 is TGTGCCAGTAGTTTGGGACTAGCGGCAAATGAGCAGTTCTTC. Translation: CASSLGLAANEQFF.

This clone was seen only once. The chain couples TRBV5-1 to TRBJ2-3, with 9 bases fitting TRBD2. Germline lookup yields CDR1 SGHRS and CDR2 YFSETQ. Trimming took 0 bases from V and 2 from J; bases not matched to a gene: 4. This CDR3 region has 16 residues. The CDR3 bases are TGCGCCAGCAGCTTGGGTCCTAGCGGGGACACAGATACGCAGTATTTT. Protein product: CASSLGPSGDTDTQYF.

The rearrangement joins TRBV27 to TRBJ1-4; TRBD1 might be the D (6 bases). The CDR3 is 14 amino acids. Germline loops: CDR1 MNHEY, CDR2 SMNVEV (reference sequence). Trimming shortened V by 6 bases and J by 4 bases, and 12 bases separated the two germline ends. DNA for the CDR3: TGTGCCAGCAGGGGGGCAGGGAGTAATGAAAAACTGTTTTTT. Its protein product is CASRGAGSNEKLFF.

This chain joins TRBV7-9 and TRBJ1-1; no definite D call. The germline V and J ends were trimmed by 1 base and 4 bases, with 10 bases remaining between them. The CDR3 contains 14 residues. CDR1 is SEHNR, CDR2 FQNEAQ, per germline (reference sequence). This CDR3 reads CASSLGAWSTEAFF. The DNA for the CDR3 is TGTGCCAGCAGCTTAGGGGCGTGGAGCACTGAAGCTTTCTTT.

The chain combines TRBV5-4 with TRBJ2-7, with D perhaps TRBD2 (5 bases). Germline V CDR1 and CDR2: SGHNT, YYREEE (reference sequence). The CDR3 contains 13 residues. V lost 4 bases and J 6 bases, leaving 14 bases between the germline ends. In DNA form, the CDR3 reads TGTGCCAGCAGCATCACTTTGGACTCCGAGCAGTACTTC. It translates to CASSITLDSEQYF.

This sequence joins TRBV19 and TRBJ1-1; the D gene is possibly TRBD1 (5 bases). The germline V gene encodes CDR1 LNHDA and CDR2 SQIVND (reference sequence). Trimming pared 5 bases from V and 3 bases from J, leaving 10 bases between. This CDR3 spans 13 amino acids. CDR3 bases: TGTGCCAGTAGTCCAGGGTCGGACACTGAAGCTTTCTTT. Amino acids: CASSPGSDTEAFF.

This chain links TRBV5-6 with TRBJ1-5; maybe TRBD1 (6 bases). The germline V gene has CDR1 SGHDT and CDR2 YYEEEE. The CDR3 consists of 14 residues. Deletions cut 2 bases from V and 3 bases from J, with 9 bases between. As DNA, the CDR3 is TGTGCCAGCAGCTTCAGGACAGCCAATCAGCCCCAGCATTTT. The encoded protein is CASSFRTANQPQHF.

The chain has TRBV5-1 and TRBJ2-5; a weak D match, TRBD1 (6 bases). The length of the CDR3 is 15 residues. V gave up 0 bases and J gave up 1 base, with 10 bases separating them. Germline V gene lookup returns CDR1 SGHRS and CDR2 YFSETQ. The CDR3 loop is CASSLVGAGQETQYF. The CDR3 region has the DNA TGCGCCAGCAGCTTGGTGGGGGCTGGCCAAGAGACCCAGTACTTC.

This sequence joins TRBV28 and TRBJ2-7; a weak D match, TRBD1 (5 bases). Trimming pared 2 bases from V and 6 bases from J, leaving 14 bases between. This CDR3 is 14 amino acids long. Germline CDR1 and CDR2: MDHEN and SYDVKM. In nucleotides, the CDR3 is TGTGCCAGCAGTTTAGGTGGGGCTATTGGCGAGCAGTACTTC. Its translation: CASSLGGAIGEQYF.